This TCR beta chain was captured in a study of T-cell reconstitution after alpha-beta-depleted transplantation in children. The CDR3 has 15 residues. Trimming stripped 0 bases from V and 2 bases from J, with 9 bases between. The germline CDR1 and CDR2 sequences are SGHTS and YDEGEE. This clonotype came up many times. Construction of the TCRbeta library involved unique molecular identifiers. In TCRdb, the PCR reads were re-called with MiXCR into one record per CDR3 protein. The data show around 240,000 distinct CDR3 sequences, with 9.7% seen just once and around 5% held by the top ten. The sequences come from PBMCs from the stem cell graft donor, collected from the stem cell graft. This sequence was found in a human donor who donated a stem cell graft to a child with SCID. This chain joins TRBV5-8 and TRBJ1-3; a possible D gene is TRBD1 (5 bases). The CDR3 DNA is TGTGCCAGCAGCTTGGGGGACGGTCCTGGAAACACCATATATTTT. Its translation is CASSLGDGPGNTIYF.